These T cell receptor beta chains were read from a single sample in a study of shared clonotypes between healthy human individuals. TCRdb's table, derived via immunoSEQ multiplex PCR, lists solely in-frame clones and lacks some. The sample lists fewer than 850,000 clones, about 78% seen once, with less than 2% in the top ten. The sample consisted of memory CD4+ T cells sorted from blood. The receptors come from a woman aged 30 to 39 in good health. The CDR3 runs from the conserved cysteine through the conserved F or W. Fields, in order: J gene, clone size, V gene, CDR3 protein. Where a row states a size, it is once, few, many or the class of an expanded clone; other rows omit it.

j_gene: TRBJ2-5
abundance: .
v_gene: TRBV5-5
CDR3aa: CASRSTGGGGTQYF

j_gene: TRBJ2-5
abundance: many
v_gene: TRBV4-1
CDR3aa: CASSQGTTEETQYF

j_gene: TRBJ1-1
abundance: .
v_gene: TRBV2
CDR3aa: CASSDWREGAEAFF

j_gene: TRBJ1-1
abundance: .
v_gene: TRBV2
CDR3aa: CASSEALRGLSTEAFF

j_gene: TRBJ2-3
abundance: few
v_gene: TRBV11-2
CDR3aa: CASTGGLAGLDTQYF

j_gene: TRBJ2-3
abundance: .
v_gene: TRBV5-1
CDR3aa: CASSHEGGFLSTDTQYF

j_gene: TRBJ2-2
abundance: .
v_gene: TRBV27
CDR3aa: CASSLSAGGPGGELFF

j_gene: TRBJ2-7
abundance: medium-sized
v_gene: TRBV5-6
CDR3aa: CASSRGLGTQSYEQYF

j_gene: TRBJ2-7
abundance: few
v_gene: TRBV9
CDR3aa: CASSRGLAGASYEQYF

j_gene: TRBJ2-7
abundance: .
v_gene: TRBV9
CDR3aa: CASSVGPSGSSYEQYF

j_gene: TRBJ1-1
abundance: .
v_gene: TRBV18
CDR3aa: CASSHTSRPNTEAFF

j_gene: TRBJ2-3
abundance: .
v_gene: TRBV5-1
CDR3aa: CASSLDPTDTQYF

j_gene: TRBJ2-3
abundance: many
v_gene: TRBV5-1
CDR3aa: CASSTDGTFTDTQYF

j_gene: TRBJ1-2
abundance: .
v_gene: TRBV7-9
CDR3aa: CASSGTGRVYGYTF

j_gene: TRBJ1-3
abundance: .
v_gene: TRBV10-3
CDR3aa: CAISDTGSSGNTIYF

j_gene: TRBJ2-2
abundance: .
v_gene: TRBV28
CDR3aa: CASSASQTGELFF